This T cell receptor (beta chain) was captured by sequencing in a study of blood T cells in healthy people across ages. Study outcomes and limitations: It was held that diversity estimates obtained from one million T cells represented underestimates. A greater number of naive CD4+ cells and higher diversity distinguished long-lived donors from aged donors. Per million T cells, TCR beta diversity dropped about linearly as age rose.

As to this clonotype: The antigen remains unidentified.

A second PCR, run for 7 to 11 cycles, used a sample-barcoded 5' primer plus a J-beta primer mix. MiXCR, run by TCRdb on the 5' RACE reads, gives a single entry per CDR3 protein. Among approximately 1.5 million distinct CDR3 sequences listed, about 31% were seen once. Specimen: blood. This clonotype was sampled from a woman aged 25 to 39 in good health.

In DNA, the CDR3 is TGTGCCAGCAGCTTAGTAGAGGGACCCATGACAGATACGCAGTATTTT. Protein sequence: CASSLVEGPMTDTQYF. The chain combines TRBV7-9 with TRBJ2-3; D tentatively fits TRBD1 or TRBD2 (5 bases each). Trimming left V 1 base short and J 3 bases short, with 14 bases between. The CDR3 has 16 amino acids. Germline assignment: CDR1 SEHNR and CDR2 FQNEAQ (reference sequence).